This T cell receptor beta chain stems from a study of beta chain features in type 1 diabetes. Findings and limits, study-wide: Insertions were fewer and deletions more numerous at VDJ junctions in type 1 diabetes patients. In these data, an HLA type influence on TCRB rearrangement remained unresolved.

This clone was observed a handful of times. Its antigen is still unknown. Isolated RNA was reverse transcribed in full, so expressed TCRB transcripts were sequenced. Naive, central memory and regulatory T cell samples produced a mean of roughly 3.5 million reads. Using immunoSEQ multiplex PCR, the repertoire was profiled, and TCRdb retains in-frame clones only, with some absent. This sample has around 450,000 clones, with roughly an eighth found just once. CDR1 LNHDA and CDR2 SQIVND come from the germline V gene (reference sequence). The CDR3 runs to 16 residues. The ends lost 6 bases at V and 12 bases at J; junction bases unmatched: 20.

The receptor was isolated from a woman in her late teens or twenties in good health. The chain carries TRBV19 and TRBJ2-4; 7 nucleotides line up with TRBD1. The sequencing input was naive CD4+ T cells from blood. This CDR3 is CASSRPPGQKKSAQYF. The CDR3 nucleotides are TGTGCCAGTAGCCGACCTCCGGGACAGAAAAAAAGCGCTCAGTACTTC.